These 10 T cell receptor beta chains share one sample of origin, sequenced in a study of T cells expressing NK-cell markers. TCRdb derives one entry per CDR3 protein from the 5' RACE reads, leaving out DNA. Its table lists approximately 440,000 distinct CDR3 sequences. Sequencing input: blood T cells: a sorted CD56 or NKG2C T cell subset, CD4+ or CD8+ T cells, or bulk PBMC T cells (not recorded which). These receptors were taken from a woman in her forties or fifties in good health.

V and J are TRBV7-8 and TRBJ1-4; no DNA is available, so the TRBD1 call from TCRdb remains unchecked. The germline CDR1 and CDR2 sequences are SGHVS and FQNEAQ. The length of the CDR3 is 16 residues. The CDR3 loop is CASSFQGSLTNEKLFF.

The chain carries TRBV4-1 and TRBJ2-2; TCRdb outputs TRBD1, but without DNA this stays unchecked. This CDR3 is 14 amino acids long. Germline loops: CDR1 MGHRA, CDR2 YSYEKL. The chain's CDR3 is CASSQGTGIGELFF.

This sequence joins TRBV6-1 and TRBJ1-2; the TRBD1 assignment by TCRdb is unverifiable without DNA. CDR1 and CDR2 (germline): MNHNS, SASEGT. This CDR3 has 12 residues. CDR3: CASTGDSYGYTF.

The V gene is TRBV10-3, the J gene TRBJ2-7; TCRdb's assignment of TRBD1 cannot be checked, as there is no DNA. This CDR3 has 13 residues. The germline V gene encodes CDR1 ENHRY and CDR2 SYGVKD. CDR3 residues: CAIMRGVGYEQYF.

The V gene is TRBV4-1, the J gene TRBJ1-1; TCRdb's D call of TRBD1 is untestable without DNA. This CDR3 region has 14 residues. Germline V gives CDR1 MGHRA, CDR2 YSYEKL. CDR3 in amino acids: CASSQRTDKGFAFF.

The chain employs TRBV28 and TRBJ1-1; TCRdb indicates TRBD1, and absent DNA this call remains unverified. This CDR3 region has 15 residues. CDR1 and CDR2 (germline): MDHEN, SYDVKM. CDR3 region: CASSSGEPRRPEAFF.

The CDR3 spells CASSWSYRGPANEKLFF. J is TRBJ1-4 and V is TRBV27; the D call of TRBD1 rests on TCRdb alone, since no DNA is present to check it. The CDR3 spans 17 residues. The V gene's germline CDR1 is MNHEY and CDR2 SMNVEV (reference sequence).

This chain connects TRBV6-5 to TRBJ1-4; the TRBD1 assignment by TCRdb is unverifiable without DNA. CDR3 size: 13 residues. CDR1 is MNHEY, CDR2 SVGAGI, per germline. The CDR3 spells CASQLDRGEKLFF.

The chain is built from TRBV12-3 or TRBV12-4 and TRBJ2-3. The length of the CDR3 is 13 residues. CDR3 in amino acids: CASSSYSTDTQYF.

The chain combines TRBV7-3 with TRBJ2-3; the TRBD1 assignment by TCRdb is unverifiable without DNA. There are 15 residues in the CDR3. Germline V gene lookup returns CDR1 SGHTA and CDR2 FQGTGA. The CDR3 sequence: CASSLRDRGLDTQYF.